Each of the 29 T cell receptor beta chains below was sequenced from the same sample in a study of T cells in Graves' hyperthyroidism and ophthalmopathy. The CDR3 regions of TCR beta were amplified from RNA transcripts. RT-PCR in the first round (using the HTBI primer set) targeted the TCR CDR3. TCRdb reprocessed the multiplex PCR reads with MiXCR, giving one entry per CDR3 protein. Seen here are fewer than 700,000 distinct CDR3 sequences, approximately 17% observed once, and the top ten hold around 17%. The sample comprised blood. The receptor set was obtained from a woman under 30 with Graves' ophthalmopathy.

V is TRBV7-3 and J is TRBJ2-6; D is unclear. V was clipped by 1 base and J by 0 bases, with 10 bases between them. Germline lookup yields CDR1 SGHTA and CDR2 FQGTGA. CDR3 length: 17 residues. The CDR3 region has the DNA TGTGCCAGCAGCTTAAGAGGAACCCGCTCTGGGGCCAACGTCCTGACTTTC. As protein: CASSLRGTRSGANVLTF.

This clonotype was observed many times. For the CDR3, the DNA is TGTGCCAGCAGCCAGACAGGGGGAACGCTCGGCTACACCTTC. Residues: CASSQTGGTLGYTF. The chain carries TRBV5-5 and TRBJ1-2, with 9 bases that match TRBD1. The J segment lost 8 bases and the V segment lost 4 bases, leaving 9 bases of the junction unmatched. CDR1 is SGHKS, CDR2 YYEKEE, per germline (reference sequence). The CDR3 runs 14 residues.

This clonotype was seen repeatedly, ten times or more. V is TRBV7-2 and J is TRBJ2-1, with D possibly TRBD2 on 5 matching bases. The CDR3 loop spans 17 amino acids. Trimming shortened V by 6 bases and J by 1 base, and 19 bases separated the two germline ends. Germline V lookup: CDR1 SGHTA, CDR2 FQGNSA. CDR3 sequence (DNA): TGTGCCAGCAGTCCGCCTGATAGCGACCGATCCTACAATGAGCAGTTCTTC. Translated, it gives CASSPPDSDRSYNEQFF. The variable domain in full, with the rest retrieved from reference TRBV7-2 and TRBJ2-1, is GAGVSQSPSNKVTEKGKDVELRCDPISGHTALYWYRQSLGQGLEFLIYFQGNSAPDKSGLPSDRFSAERTGGSVSTLTIQRTQQEDSAVYLCASSPPDSDRSYNEQFFGPGTRLTVL.

The J gene is TRBJ1-1, the V gene TRBV5-1; no reliable D call. The V gene lost 4 bases and the J gene lost 2 bases, with 12 bases spanning the gap. The CDR3 contains 14 residues. Germline CDR1 and CDR2: SGHRS and YFSETQ. CDR3 coding DNA: TGCGCCAGCAGCGTACATGAGCTAAACACTGAAGCTTTCTTT. This translates into CASSVHELNTEAFF.

Note on this clonotype: Just one base apart from a much larger clone, this may be a read error. V and J are TRBV2 and TRBJ2-7; D might be TRBD2 (7 bases). CDR3 size: 12 residues. Trimming took 4 bases from V and 6 from J, leaving 10 bases between them. CDR1 and CDR2 (germline): SNHLY, FYNNEI. For the CDR3, the DNA is TGTGCCAGCAGTGTCGGGGGGCGCGAGCAGTACTTC. This sequence encodes CASSVGGREQYF.

This clonotype was seen ten or more times. The chain recombines TRBV6-1 with TRBJ2-7; the D is unclear. This CDR3 comprises 13 residues. Trimming removed 6 bases from V and 3 bases from J, with 12 bases in between. CDR1 is MNHNS, CDR2 SASEGT, per germline. CDR3: CASSNRRDYEQYF. The CDR3 nucleotides are TGTGCCAGCAGCAACCGACGAGACTACGAGCAGTACTTC.

This clonotype was seen many times. V gene TRBV20-1 combines with J gene TRBJ2-1, with 13 bases lining up with TRBD2. CDR3 length equals 18 residues. V was clipped by 2 bases and J by 0 bases; unmatched bases: 7. Germline V lookup: CDR1 DFQATT, CDR2 SNEGSKA (reference sequence). The CDR3 spells CSARMRTSGSLSYNEQFF. The CDR3 DNA sequence: TGCAGTGCTAGAATGAGGACTAGCGGGAGTCTCTCCTACAATGAGCAGTTCTTC.

This clonotype was picked up a small number of times. CDR3 residues: CSARSVPQAAYGYTF. The DNA for the CDR3 is TGCAGTGCTAGAAGCGTCCCCCAAGCTGCCTATGGCTACACCTTC. The V gene is TRBV20-1, the J gene TRBJ1-2; no firm D call. From germline, CDR1 is DFQATT and CDR2 SNEGSKA (reference sequence). The V and J ends lost 2 bases and 4 bases respectively, with 17 bases between them. CDR3 length equals 15 residues.

This clonotype has ten or more counts. This chain connects TRBV3-1 to TRBJ1-2; 8 bases are shared with TRBD1. CDR3 length: 15 residues. V lost 3 bases, J lost 0 bases, and 3 bases stayed unmatched. CDR1 is LGHDT, CDR2 YNNKEL, per germline (reference sequence). The chain's CDR3 is CASSHLQGANYGYTF. The CDR3 coding sequence is TGTGCCAGCAGCCACCTACAGGGGGCTAACTATGGCTACACCTTC.

This clonotype has a count of ten or more. The genes are TRBV12-3 or TRBV12-4 and TRBJ2-5; D unresolved. The CDR3 is made up of 13 amino acids. Trimming stripped 5 bases from V and 1 base from J, with 8 bases between. CDR3 nucleotide sequence: TGTGCCAGCAGTACAGAGGTCCAAGAGACCCAGTACTTC. Encoded protein: CASSTEVQETQYF.

The table lists this clonotype with many counts. The gene calls are TRBV7-9 and TRBJ2-7, with TRBD1 identical over 8 bases. The germline V gene encodes CDR1 SEHNR and CDR2 FQNEAQ (reference sequence). The CDR3 totals 13 residues. V was pared by 3 bases and J by 6 bases, with 4 bases of the junction left unmatched. CDR3 in DNA: TGTGCCAGCAGCTTGGGGACAGGCGGCGAGCAGTACTTC. Encoded protein: CASSLGTGGEQYF.

This clonotype was seen ten or more times. J is TRBJ2-1 and V is TRBV12-3 or TRBV12-4; no clear D gene. Trimming stripped 3 bases from V and 6 bases from J, with 6 bases between. The CDR3 totals 12 residues. Here the CDR3 reads CASSLVANEQFF. The CDR3 nucleotides read TGTGCCAGCAGTTTGGTTGCCAATGAGCAGTTCTTC.

The J gene is TRBJ2-7, the V gene TRBV6-1; D is unresolved. The CDR3 is 14 residues long. V was clipped by 6 bases and J by 1 base, with 13 bases between them. CDR1 is MNHNS, CDR2 SASEGT, per germline. This chain's CDR3 is CASSTALGSYEQYF. CDR3 bases: TGTGCCAGCAGCACCGCCCTTGGGTCCTACGAGCAGTACTTC.

This clonotype has at least ten counts. The V gene is TRBV5-1, the J gene TRBJ1-1; 9 bases match TRBD1. Trimming at V came to 4 bases and at J to 6 bases, leaving 7 bases not matched to a gene. This CDR3 has 14 residues. Looked up from germline, CDR1 is SGHRS and CDR2 is YFSETQ. CDR3 protein: CASSPTGGTSEAFF. CDR3 in DNA: TGCGCCAGCAGCCCAACAGGGGGCACCTCTGAAGCTTTCTTT.

The sample holds many counts of this clonotype. The DNA for the CDR3 is TGTGCCTGGAGGCGGGGGCAGGGTTACGAAAAACTGTTTTTT. Translation gives CAWRRGQGYEKLFF. The rearrangement joins TRBV30 to TRBJ1-4; tentatively, D is TRBD1 (6 bases). The CDR3 totals 14 residues. The V end lost 3 bases, the J end lost 8 bases, and 16 bases lay between the germline ends. Germline CDR1 reads GTSNPN; CDR2 reads SVGIG (reference sequence).

This clonotype was seen at least ten times. The CDR3 DNA is TGTGCCAGCAGTCCCCAGAGGGGCCCAAACTACAATGAGCAGTTCTTC. Protein sequence: CASSPQRGPNYNEQFF. This chain links TRBV28 with TRBJ2-1; D might be TRBD1 or TRBD2, each matching 5 bases. Germline values: CDR1 MDHEN, CDR2 SYDVKM. The CDR3 loop spans 16 amino acids. V was cut by 5 bases and J by 3 bases, with 17 bases left in between.

This clonotype was counted many times. The chain joins TRBV30 to TRBJ1-1; 10 nucleotides match TRBD1. Trimming cost V 8 bases and J 3 bases; bases outside gene matches: 9. The V gene's germline CDR1 is GTSNPN and CDR2 SVGIG (reference sequence). The CDR3 extends over 14 amino acids. The CDR3 sequence: CAVGTGAVDTEAFF. The CDR3 DNA reads TGTGCCGTCGGGACAGGGGCGGTAGACACTGAAGCTTTCTTT.

This clonotype was observed many times. The chain combines TRBV11-2 with TRBJ1-1, with 7 bases lining up with TRBD1. V lost 5 bases to trimming and J lost 1 base; unmatched junction nucleotides: 10. The CDR3 consists of 16 residues. The germline gives CDR1 SGHAT, CDR2 FQNNGV. The CDR3 loop reads CASSANLQGWNTEAFF. CDR3 bases: TGTGCCAGCAGCGCGAACCTACAGGGGTGGAACACTGAAGCTTTCTTT.

This clonotype has a single count. One base away lies a much larger clone, so this may be a sequencing read error. The chain has TRBV7-9 and TRBJ2-7; either TRBD1 or TRBD2 may supply D (6 bases each). The CDR3 is 16 residues long. V was clipped by 0 bases and J by 2 bases, with 14 bases between them. Germline V lookup: CDR1 SEHNR, CDR2 FQNEAQ (reference sequence). Here the CDR3 reads CASSLAEGGNPYEQYF. The CDR3 DNA reads TGTGCCAGCAGCTTAGCGGAGGGGGGAAACCCCTACGAGCAGTACTTC.

This clonotype was recorded many times. This rearrangement joins TRBV20-1 to TRBJ1-1; possible D gene TRBD1, 6 bases. CDR1 and CDR2 (germline): DFQATT, SNEGSKA (reference sequence). This CDR3 spans 15 amino acids. The germline V and J ends were trimmed by 3 bases and 1 base, with 15 bases remaining between them. In DNA, the CDR3 is TGCAGTGCTAGTAGGGGGGCAGGTGCGAACACTGAAGCTTTCTTT. Encoded protein: CSASRGAGANTEAFF.

Many counts were recorded for this clonotype. One end of the junction does not line up with germline, which may come from a read error. The genes are TRBV7-2 and TRBJ2-7; D is perhaps TRBD2 (6 bases). This CDR3 is 14 amino acids long. Per germline, CDR1 SGHTA and CDR2 FQGNSA. CDR3 sequence: CAGRVRGAGHEQYF. DNA for the CDR3: TGTGCCGGCAGGGTCCGAGGGGCGGGACACGAGCAGTACTTC. The complete variable domain, with remaining parts taken from reference TRBV7-2 and TRBJ2-7, reads GAGVSQSPSNKVTEKGKDVELRCDPISGHTALYWYRQSLGQGLEFLIYFQGNSAPDKSGLPSDRFSAERTGGSVSTLTIQRTQQEDSAVYLCAGRVRGAGHEQYFGPGTRLTVT.

The chain joins TRBV14 to TRBJ1-1, with D possibly TRBD1 on 5 matching bases. The CDR3 loop spans 17 amino acids. Trimming cost V 0 bases and J 1 base, with 15 bases left between them. The germline gives CDR1 SGHDN, CDR2 FVKESK. The CDR3 DNA sequence: TGTGCCAGCAGCCAAGAGAACCGGGAGGGGAAGAACACTGAAGCTTTCTTT. Translating it yields CASSQENREGKNTEAFF.

The rearrangement uses TRBV6-8 and TRBJ2-5; 9 nucleotides match TRBD2. Germline V lookup: CDR1 MNHGY, CDR2 SAAAGT. J was trimmed by 3 bases and V by 3 bases; bases with no gene match: 11. This CDR3 has 17 residues. CDR3 coding DNA: TGTGCCAGCAGTTATCTTGCGGGAGGGCTTCTCGAAGAGACCCAGTACTTC. This gives the protein CASSYLAGGLLEETQYF.

This clonotype was counted between two and nine times. The V call is TRBV4-3, the J call TRBJ1-1; no clear D gene. CDR3 length: 14 residues. The germline V and J ends were trimmed by 0 bases and 1 base, with 6 bases remaining between them. In germline, CDR1 is LGHNA, CDR2 YSLEER. CDR3 bases: TGCGCCAGCAGCCAAGATGAACAGAACACTGAAGCTTTCTTT. Its protein is CASSQDEQNTEAFF.

This clonotype was found many times. V is TRBV5-1 and J is TRBJ2-7; possibly TRBD2 for D (5 bases). Per the germline V gene, CDR1 is SGHRS and CDR2 is YFSETQ. The CDR3 is made up of 14 amino acids. Trimming stripped 3 bases from V and 6 bases from J, with 16 bases between. CDR3 region: CASSSGWLGLEQYF. CDR3 coding DNA: TGCGCCAGCAGCTCGGGGTGGCTGGGTCTCGAGCAGTACTTC.

This clonotype was detected many times. The chain couples TRBV5-1 to TRBJ2-1; 9 bases match TRBD2. V dropped 1 base and J dropped 9; count of bases not matched to a gene: 11. This CDR3 is 16 amino acids long. The germline CDR1 and CDR2 sequences are SGHRS and YFSETQ. The CDR3 DNA is TGCGCCAGCAGCTTGTATGGTGCGGGAGGGCCGAGTGAGCAGTTCTTC. This encodes CASSLYGAGGPSEQFF.

This clonotype appeared many times. The rearrangement links TRBV5-6 to TRBJ2-7; D gene ambiguous. The V and J ends lost 1 base and 5 bases respectively, with 10 bases between them. This CDR3 region has 13 residues. Germline V gives CDR1 SGHDT, CDR2 YYEEEE. CDR3 DNA: TGTGCCAGCAGCTTGCGACGGCGCGACGAGCAGTACTTC. Its translation: CASSLRRRDEQYF.

This clonotype was counted between two and nine times. The chain joins TRBV12-5 to TRBJ2-1; D possibly uses TRBD1 or TRBD2 (5 bases each). Germline assignment: CDR1 LGHNT and CDR2 FRNRAP. There are 16 residues in the CDR3. V was shortened by 5 bases and J by 3 bases, with 17 bases between the two germline ends. CDR3 region: CASGTGAAPNYNEQFF. Here the CDR3 DNA reads TGTGCTAGTGGTACCGGGGCCGCTCCAAACTACAATGAGCAGTTCTTC.

This clonotype was counted ten times or more. The genes are TRBV27 and TRBJ2-3; 9 bases map to TRBD1. The V and J ends lost 5 bases and 6 bases, in that order; junction bases with no gene match: 6. Looked up from germline, CDR1 is MNHEY and CDR2 is SMNVEV (reference sequence). The CDR3 has 14 amino acids. The chain's CDR3 is CASSTGTGWDTQYF. The CDR3 DNA reads TGTGCCAGCAGTACCGGGACAGGGTGGGATACGCAGTATTTT.